This TCR beta chain was identified during a study of T cell repertoires in aging, cancer and after chemotherapy. For the study at large: Donor ages fell into six groups from 30 or younger up to 70 or older. Clear clonal overlap appeared across healthy donor samples taken over several months to years. Study findings and constraints: In each cancer cohort, median generation probability increased across chemotherapy, suggesting thymic output rebounded. The repertoire data cannot show anything about immunological memory following chemotherapy.

This clonotype appeared a single time. Its antigen is as yet unknown. TRB rearrangements spanning V, D and J were amplified using mixed TRB-A/B primers. Each CDR3 protein gets one entry after TCRdb re-called the multiplex PCR reads with MiXCR. Among about 18,000 distinct CDR3 sequences listed, 50% were seen once. The template was genomic DNA from peripheral blood, not RNA. Trimming took 1 base from V and 6 from J, leaving 9 bases between them. CDR1 KGHSH and CDR2 LQKENI come from the germline V gene. The CDR3 sequence is 14 residues long. The sample consisted of blood. The J gene is TRBJ2-2, the V gene TRBV18, with TRBD2 as a possible D gene (6 bases). The sequence was collected from a human donor in good health. CDR3 nucleotides: TGTGCCAGCTCACCACTGGTAGCGGCCGGGGAGCTGTTTTTT. Translating it yields CASSPLVAAGELFF.